Listed below are T cell receptor beta chains from one sample, sequenced in a study of OX40 agonist ivuxolimab in advanced cancers. Some clones are missing from TCRdb's copy, which holds only in-frame ones; the method was immunoSEQ multiplex PCR. The sample contains about 44,000 clones, around 86% of which appear only once. The starting material was CD4+ or CD8+ T cells sorted from blood, obtained in a trial of the OX40 agonist ivuxolimab. The receptors derive from an adult with an advanced solid tumor such as melanoma, head and neck, liver or kidney cancer. Both conserved end residues are part of each CDR3. Each record gives: V gene, J gene, D gene, clone size, CDR3 length, CDR3 protein, CDR3 DNA. The D gene is left open where the match is weak. Where a row states a size, it is once, few, many or the class of an expanded clone; other rows omit it.

TRBV7-9	TRBJ1-4	TRBD1	NA	16	CASSSDRGATNEKLFF	TGTGCCAGCAGCTCCGACAGGGGTGCAACTAATGAAAAACTGTTTTTT
TRBV4-3	TRBJ1-2	TRBD1	NA	15	CASSQDKQGGRGYTF	TGCGCCAGCAGCCAAGATAAGCAGGGGGGGCGAGGCTACACCTTC
TRBV28	TRBJ2-1	NA	NA	15	CASRVGIESYNEQFF	TGTGCCAGCAGAGTGGGGATAGAGTCCTACAATGAGCAGTTCTTC
TRBV5-1	TRBJ1-2	NA	NA	15	CASSFTWGGGYGYTF	TGCGCCAGCAGCTTCACTTGGGGGGGCGGCTATGGCTACACCTTC
TRBV4-1	TRBJ1-5	TRBD1	NA	17	CASSQEGQPYSNQPQHF	TGCGCCAGCAGCCAAGAGGGACAGCCCTATAGCAATCAGCCCCAGCATTTT
TRBV7-2	TRBJ2-1	NA	few	11	CASSPYNEQFF	TGTGCCAGCAGCCCTTACAATGAGCAGTTCTTC
TRBV5-6	TRBJ2-7	NA	NA	15	CASSGAGGSSIEQYF	TGTGCCAGCAGCGGCGCGGGCGGGTCCTCTATCGAGCAGTACTTC
TRBV10-3	TRBJ2-6	NA	NA	17	CAISERGETSGANVLTF	TGTGCCATCAGTGAAAGGGGCGAAACCTCTGGGGCCAACGTCCTGACTTTC
TRBV10-3	TRBJ1-5	NA	few	14	CAISAEPNNQPQHF	TGTGCCATCAGCGCGGAGCCGAACAATCAGCCCCAGCATTTT
TRBV4-1	TRBJ1-1	NA	NA	15	CASSQDNWRQAEAFF	TGCGCCAGCAGCCAAGATAATTGGCGACAGGCTGAAGCTTTCTTT
TRBV2	TRBJ1-4	NA	NA	16	CASSGEAGVGGEKLFF	TGTGCCAGCAGTGGTGAGGCTGGGGTTGGCGGTGAAAAACTGTTTTTT
TRBV11-2	TRBJ1-4	NA	NA	13	CASSLEIRDILFF	TGTGCCAGCAGCTTAGAAATCAGGGATATTCTGTTTTTT
TRBV28	TRBJ1-1	NA	NA	13	CASGLREVGEAFF	TGTGCCAGCGGACTCAGGGAGGTGGGTGAAGCTTTCTTT
TRBV9	TRBJ1-4	TRBD1	NA	14	CASSATGGGGKLFF	TGTGCCAGCAGCGCCACAGGGGGAGGAGGAAAACTGTTTTTT
TRBV30	TRBJ1-3	NA	NA	15	CAWRKARLSGNTIYF	TGTGCCTGGAGAAAGGCCAGGCTCTCTGGAAACACCATATATTTT
TRBV5-1	TRBJ2-1	TRBD2	NA	17	CASSLVGLAAIYNEQFF	TGCGCCAGCAGCTTGGTAGGACTAGCGGCCATCTACAATGAGCAGTTCTTC
TRBV15	TRBJ2-5	TRBD2	once	15	CATSRDPSGWETQYF	TGTGCCACCAGCAGAGATCCTAGCGGTTGGGAGACCCAGTACTTC
TRBV14	TRBJ2-6	TRBD1	once	19	CASSQDLWDSSSGANVLTF	TGTGCCAGCAGCCAAGATTTATGGGACAGCAGCTCTGGGGCCAACGTCCTGACTTTC
TRBV5-6	TRBJ1-2	TRBD1	NA	15	CASSLPGQGSHGYTF	TGTGCCAGCAGCTTGCCCGGACAGGGTTCACATGGCTACACCTTC
TRBV30	TRBJ2-7	NA	once	13	CAWTPQTAYEQYF	TGTGCCTGGACCCCTCAAACTGCCTACGAGCAGTACTTC
TRBV5-1	TRBJ1-1	NA	few	16	CASSLVQGRLNTEAFF	TGCGCCAGCAGCTTGGTGCAGGGACGGTTGAACACTGAAGCTTTCTTT
TRBV9	TRBJ2-1	TRBD2	NA	17	CASSVVGAAGGVNEQFF	TGTGCCAGCAGCGTAGTCGGGGCGGCGGGGGGCGTGAATGAGCAGTTCTTC
TRBV27	TRBJ1-6	NA	NA	18	CASSLYLSQDTDNSPLHF	TGTGCCAGCAGTTTATATCTTTCACAGGACACGGATAATTCACCCCTCCACTTT
TRBV9	TRBJ1-5	NA	NA	15	CASSVKNYSNQPQHF	TGTGCCAGCAGCGTTAAGAATTATAGCAATCAGCCCCAGCATTTT
TRBV2	TRBJ2-4	TRBD2	NA	17	CASKPSGLWLAKNIQYF	TGTGCCAGCAAGCCTAGCGGGTTATGGCTAGCCAAAAACATTCAGTACTTC
TRBV19	TRBJ2-1	TRBD2	once	14	CASSLAGTYNEQFF	TGTGCCAGTAGCTTAGCGGGAACTTACAATGAGCAGTTCTTC